The next 21 T cell receptor beta chains were all read from a single sample in a study of OX40 agonist ivuxolimab in advanced cancers. Data came from immunoSEQ multiplex PCR; TCRdb stores just in-frame clones and leaves some out. The sample holds about 50,000 clones; about 81% are singletons and the top ten take 7.3%. Sequencing used CD4+ or CD8+ T cells sorted from blood, obtained in a trial of the OX40 agonist ivuxolimab. The source is an adult with an advanced solid tumor such as melanoma, head and neck, liver or kidney cancer.

The J gene is TRBJ1-4, the V gene TRBV23-1; D unclear. TRBV23-1 is classed as an ORF, of uncertain function. The V end was cut by 4 bases, the J end by 2 bases, with 14 bases between. This CDR3 is built from 16 residues. Here the CDR3 reads CASSPDFRSTNEKLFF. The CDR3 bases are TGCGCCAGCAGTCCCGATTTCAGGTCTACTAATGAAAAACTGTTTTTT.

The gene calls are TRBV6-5 and TRBJ1-6; unclear D gene. V was clipped by 7 bases and J by 6 bases, with 16 bases between them. The CDR3 contains 15 residues. Germline CDR1 reads MNHEY; CDR2 reads SVGAGI. The CDR3 region has the DNA TGTGCCAGCACGGTTAGTGGGCGCTTTAATTCACCCCTCCACTTT. This encodes CASTVSGRFNSPLHF.

The chain recombines TRBV7-9 with TRBJ1-1; 8 nucleotides line up with TRBD1. Germline values: CDR1 SEHNR, CDR2 FQNEAQ (reference sequence). The trim removed 5 bases at V and 5 bases at J, leaving 4 bases unmatched. This CDR3 has 13 residues. Here the CDR3 DNA reads TGTGCCAGCAGCGGACAGGGAATGACTGAAGCTTTCTTT. Protein product: CASSGQGMTEAFF.

The gene calls are TRBV11-2 and TRBJ1-2; TRBD1 agrees at 9 bases. V shed 7 bases and J 0 bases; nucleotides not matched to a gene: 9. The V gene's germline CDR1 is SGHAT and CDR2 FQNNGV. The CDR3 is made up of 16 amino acids. CDR3 region: CASTTLQGATNYGYTF. The CDR3 bases are TGTGCCAGCACCACACTACAGGGGGCGACTAACTATGGCTACACCTTC.

The chain couples TRBV6-6 to TRBJ1-1; possible D gene TRBD1, 5 bases. With 2 bases removed from V and 2 bases from J, the gap between germline ends came to 12 bases. Germline-derived CDR1 and CDR2 are MNHNY and SVGAGI (reference sequence). This CDR3 is built from 15 residues. The CDR3 spells CASSYPGGANTEAFF. Here the CDR3 DNA reads TGTGCCAGCAGTTACCCCGGGGGAGCAAACACTGAAGCTTTCTTT.

This rearrangement joins TRBV19 to TRBJ2-5; no firm D call. Looked up from germline, CDR1 is LNHDA and CDR2 is SQIVND (reference sequence). This CDR3 is 14 amino acids long. Trimming removed 5 bases from V and 5 bases from J, with 15 bases in between. In nucleotides, the CDR3 is TGTGCCAGTAGTGCTACCTCTTTAAGGGAGACCCAGTACTTC. It translates to CASSATSLRETQYF.

The chain combines TRBV7-9 with TRBJ2-6; D is undetermined. This CDR3 is 16 amino acids long. Trimming cost V 4 bases and J 4 bases, with 14 bases left between them. CDR1 is SEHNR, CDR2 FQNEAQ, per germline (reference sequence). The CDR3 spells CASSSNQVWGANVLTF. The CDR3 coding sequence is TGTGCCAGCAGCTCGAATCAGGTTTGGGGGGCCAACGTCCTGACTTTC.

Turning to this clone: The same CDR3 arises from other DNA sequences in this sample as well. The chain employs TRBV6-5 and TRBJ1-3, with D unclear. V gave up 6 bases and J gave up 0 bases, with 15 bases separating them. The germline V gene encodes CDR1 MNHEY and CDR2 SVGAGI. The CDR3 contains 16 residues. CDR3 bases: TGTGCCAGCAGCTACCAACAGCCCAACTCTGGAAACACCATATATTTT. This sequence encodes CASSYQQPNSGNTIYF.

The J gene is TRBJ2-5, the V gene TRBV5-4; 13 bases fit TRBD2. With 0 bases clipped from V and 5 bases from J, the junction kept 10 bases outside the gene matches. Looked up from germline, CDR1 is SGHNT and CDR2 is YYREEE (reference sequence). The CDR3 extends over 18 amino acids. In DNA form, the CDR3 reads TGTGCCAGCAGCTTGGCGGTACTAGCGGGAGGGCAGGGTGAGACCCAGTACTTC. Translated: CASSLAVLAGGQGETQYF.

The V call is TRBV5-4, the J call TRBJ2-5; D not resolved. Trimming stripped 2 bases from V and 5 bases from J, with 13 bases between. In germline, CDR1 is SGHNT, CDR2 YYREEE (reference sequence). The CDR3 has 14 amino acids. The CDR3 nucleotides read TGTGCCAGCAGCTTAATGACTGATGGGGAGACCCAGTACTTC. Translation gives CASSLMTDGETQYF.

This chain links TRBV7-9 with TRBJ2-1; TRBD1 is a possible D gene (6 bases). Germline CDR1 SEHNR, CDR2 FQNEAQ (reference sequence). V was shortened by 0 bases and J by 9 bases, with 15 bases between the two germline ends. CDR3 length: 15 amino acids. The CDR3 region is CASSLAGTYNGEQFF. The DNA of the CDR3 is TGTGCCAGCAGCTTAGCCGGGACATACAACGGTGAGCAGTTCTTC.

The chain has TRBV5-6 and TRBJ2-7, with 10 bases matching TRBD1. After removal of 4 bases from V and 7 bases from J, the junction contained 8 bases not matched to a gene. In germline, CDR1 is SGHDT, CDR2 YYEEEE. This CDR3 spans 14 amino acids. The CDR3 loop is CASSPGTGDREQYF. For the CDR3, the DNA is TGTGCCAGCAGCCCGGGGACAGGGGACAGAGAGCAGTACTTC.

V is TRBV30 and J is TRBJ2-5; possible D gene TRBD2, 5 bases. Looked up from germline, CDR1 is GTSNPN and CDR2 is SVGIG (reference sequence). Trimming pared 1 base from V and 11 bases from J, leaving 11 bases between. CDR3 length equals 11 residues. The DNA for the CDR3 is TGTGCCTGGAGTGCGAGCGGAGAGCAGTACTTC. This translates into CAWSASGEQYF.

This clone was seen only once. This chain joins TRBV7-2 and TRBJ1-1; D call uncertain. The length of the CDR3 is 15 residues. Per germline, CDR1 SGHTA and CDR2 FQGNSA. V shed 1 base and J shed 6 bases, with 15 bases lying between them. The CDR3 nucleotides read TGTGCCAGCAGCTTAGTTTGGCCGGGAAACGCTGAAGCTTTCTTT. It is translated as CASSLVWPGNAEAFF.

V is TRBV4-2 and J is TRBJ2-7, with D possibly matching TRBD1 (5 bases). From germline, CDR1 is LGHNA and CDR2 YNFKEQ. CDR3 length: 15 amino acids. Deletions cut 4 bases from V and 9 bases from J, with 22 bases between. CDR3 DNA: TGTGCCAGCAGCCCGAACGCAGGGTCTGAGGTACGGCAGTACTTC. The encoded protein is CASSPNAGSEVRQYF.

The table lists this clone with a few counts. This chain uses TRBV27 with TRBJ1-2; 8 bases are a match to TRBD1. The CDR3 is 15 amino acids. Losses at the gene ends were 6 bases for V and 2 bases for J; bases not matched to a gene: 8. Germline V gives CDR1 MNHEY, CDR2 SMNVEV (reference sequence). The CDR3 region has the DNA TGTGCCAGCAGGCAATCCAGGGGGCGCAACTATGGCTACACCTTC. The encoded protein is CASRQSRGRNYGYTF.

The chain is built from TRBV19 and TRBJ1-1; 12 bases agree with TRBD1. The CDR3 extends over 14 amino acids. With V trimmed by 9 bases and J by 3 bases, 5 bases remained unmatched. Germline CDR1 reads LNHDA; CDR2 reads SQIVND (reference sequence). The CDR3 region is CASRDRGLDTEAFF. CDR3 coding DNA: TGTGCCAGCCGGGACAGGGGGCTTGACACTGAAGCTTTCTTT. The entire variable domain, with the rest obtained from reference TRBV19 and TRBJ1-1, is as follows: DGGITQSPKYLFRKEGQNVTLSCEQNLNHDAMYWYRQDPGQGLRLIYYSQIVNDFQKGDIAEGYSVSREKKESFPLTVTSAQKNPTAFYLCASRDRGLDTEAFFGQGTRLTVV.

The chain uses TRBV5-4 and TRBJ1-1; D remains ambiguous. Trimming removed 0 bases at V and 2 bases at J, with 11 bases between. CDR3 length equals 15 residues. Germline assignment: CDR1 SGHNT and CDR2 YYREEE (reference sequence). Here the CDR3 reads CASSLVRRGNTEAFF. In DNA, the CDR3 is TGTGCCAGCAGCTTGGTTCGACGGGGTAACACTGAAGCTTTCTTT. The whole variable domain, remainder taken from reference TRBV5-4 and TRBJ1-1, is ETGVTQSPTHLIKTRGQQVTLRCSSQSGHNTVSWYQQALGQGPQFIFQYYREEENGRGNFPPRFSGLQFPNYSSELNVNALELDDSALYLCASSLVRRGNTEAFFGQGTRLTVV.

This rearrangement joins TRBV2 to TRBJ1-4, with D perhaps TRBD1 (6 bases). The V and J ends lost 10 bases and 8 bases respectively, with 20 bases between them. This CDR3 region has 14 residues. Per the germline V gene, CDR1 is SNHLY and CDR2 is FYNNEI. CDR3 DNA: TGTGCCACCGAACCAGGGGCGGTTGGAGAAAAACTGTTTTTT. Translating it yields CATEPGAVGEKLFF.

The V gene is TRBV5-1, the J gene TRBJ2-5, with a weak D call TRBD1 (6 bases). CDR3 length: 13 residues. Per the germline V gene, CDR1 is SGHRS and CDR2 is YFSETQ. Trimming took 2 bases from V and 6 from J, leaving 11 bases between them. Written as DNA, the CDR3 is TGCGCCAGCAGCTTACAGGGACAACAGACCCAGTACTTC. Translating it yields CASSLQGQQTQYF.

This clone showed up just a few times. V is TRBV19 and J is TRBJ1-4, with 11 bases matching TRBD1. The V and J ends lost 3 bases and 6 bases, in that order; junction bases with no gene match: 0. The CDR3 is 14 amino acids. From germline, CDR1 is LNHDA and CDR2 SQIVND (reference sequence). The CDR3 sequence: CASSMGQGDEKLFF. CDR3 sequence (DNA): TGTGCCAGTAGTATGGGACAGGGGGATGAAAAACTGTTTTTT.